This T cell receptor (beta chain) was recorded in a study of spatial heterogeneity in lung cancer. Documented time point: sample taken at primary tumor resection. TCRdb reprocessed the 5' RACE reads via MiXCR and lists one record per CDR3 protein. This table has some 13,000 distinct CDR3 sequences, more than 3.5% appearing once. In its sample, this clonotype was seen many times. Its antigen is unidentified. Study-wide points: Tumoral mutation counts were tracked by counts of expanded intratumoral alpha and beta TCRs.

The TCR sequence derives from a male donor with early-stage non-small cell lung cancer. The specimen comprised lung tumor tissue, sampled at surgery.

The CDR3 DNA reads TGTGCCAGCAGTTTAGCGTTCCAGGGTGGGACTGAAGCTTTCTTT. Translation gives CASSLAFQGGTEAFF. The chain uses TRBV12-3 or TRBV12-4 and TRBJ1-1, with D maybe TRBD1 (5 bases). The CDR3 totals 15 residues. V was cut by 0 bases and J by 5 bases, with 13 bases left in between.